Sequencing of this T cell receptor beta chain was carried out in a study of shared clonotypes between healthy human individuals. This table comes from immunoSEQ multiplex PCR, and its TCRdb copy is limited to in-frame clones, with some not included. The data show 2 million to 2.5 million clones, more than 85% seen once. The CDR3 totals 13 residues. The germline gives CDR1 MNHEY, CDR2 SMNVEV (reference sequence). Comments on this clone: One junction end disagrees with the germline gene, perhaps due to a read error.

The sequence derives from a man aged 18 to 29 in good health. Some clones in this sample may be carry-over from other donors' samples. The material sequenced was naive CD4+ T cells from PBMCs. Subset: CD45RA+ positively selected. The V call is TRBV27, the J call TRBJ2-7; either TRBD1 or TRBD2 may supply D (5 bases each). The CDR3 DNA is TGTGCCAGCAGTTTATGGGGAGAAGGGGAGCCGTACTTC. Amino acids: CASSLWGEGEPYF.